This T cell receptor (beta chain) came from a study of shared clonotypes between healthy human individuals. Per germline, CDR1 MNHEY and CDR2 SMNVEV (reference sequence). V lost 8 bases, J lost 4 bases, and 12 bases stayed unmatched. This CDR3 has 15 residues. Around 30,000 T cell genomes (about 300 ng DNA) went into each PBMC replicate. Profiled with immunoSEQ multiplex PCR; TCRdb holds only in-frame clones, not every one. The repertoire holds some 480,000 clones, with 65% to 80% as singletons. J is TRBJ2-3 and V is TRBV27; TRBD1 matches at 7 bases. This TCR derives from a woman aged 40 to 50 in good health. Some clones in this sample may be carry-over from other donors' samples. Sequenced sample: PBMCs. The CDR3 region is CASARPGQRADTQYF. CDR3 bases: TGTGCCAGCGCCCGACCGGGACAGAGGGCAGATACGCAGTATTTT.